Listed here are 24 T cell receptor beta chains from one sample, sequenced in a study of blood T cell repertoires in COVID-19 (dated by TCRdb to about 2020). Receptor amplification or capture employed the immunoSEQ multiplex PCR assay. TCRdb carries this immuneACCESS record with in-frame sequences only. Its versions omit some clonotypes, under half of them owing to an unresolved V gene in the studies checked, with the rest unexplained. Across this sample there are some 24,000 clones, with 89% seen only once. Of the sample, 15% to 20% falls within the top ten clones. Material: peripheral blood. The receptors shown here come from a human donor in a cohort sampled during active COVID-19.

The chain carries TRBV6-4 and TRBJ2-1, with 9 bases fitting TRBD1. The ends lost 5 bases at V and 8 bases at J; junction bases unmatched: 4. Germline V gene lookup returns CDR1 MRHNA and CDR2 SNTAGT. CDR3 size: 13 residues. CDR3 in amino acids: CASSQDRGYEQFF. The DNA of the CDR3 is TGTGCCAGCAGTCAGGACAGGGGCTATGAGCAGTTCTTC.

J is TRBJ1-2 and V is TRBV9; 7 nucleotides match TRBD1. The germline V gene has CDR1 SGDLS and CDR2 YYNGEE. This CDR3 comprises 14 residues. Losses at the gene ends were 4 bases for V and 3 bases for J; bases not matched to a gene: 6. In DNA, the CDR3 is TGTGCCAGCAGCAAGACCGGGACAGACTATGGCTACACCTTC. It codes for CASSKTGTDYGYTF. The entire variable domain, with the rest obtained from reference TRBV9 and TRBJ1-2, is as follows: DSGVTQTPKHLITATGQRVTLRCSPRSGDLSVYWYQQSLDQGLQFLIQYYNGEERAKGNILERFSAQQFPDLHSELNLSSLELGDSALYFCASSKTGTDYGYTFGSGTRLTVV.

The chain has TRBV3-1 (or the pseudogene TRBV3-2) and TRBJ1-3; TRBD1 aligns across 8 bases. The CDR3 covers 15 residues. Germline loops: CDR1 LGHDT, CDR2 YNNKEL (reference sequence). The J segment lost 3 bases and the V segment lost 4 bases, leaving 5 bases of the junction unmatched. In DNA, the CDR3 is TGTGCCAGCAGCCTCGACAGGGGCCATGGAAACACCATATATTTT. Protein: CASSLDRGHGNTIYF.

The chain joins TRBV7-2 to TRBJ1-5, with D maybe TRBD1 (6 bases). The CDR3 consists of 14 residues. Germline CDR1 and CDR2: SGHTA and FQGNSA. V lost 5 bases and J lost 2, with 10 bases in between. The DNA of the CDR3 is TGTGCCAGCAGCGTATACAGGGGCAATCAGCCCCAGCATTTT. Its protein product is CASSVYRGNQPQHF.

The CDR3 bases are TGTGCCAGCAGCCTTATGGGACTAGCGGGAGTAGATGAGCAGTTCTTC. Protein: CASSLMGLAGVDEQFF. The genes are TRBV28 and TRBJ2-1, with 14 nucleotides matching TRBD2. This CDR3 is 16 amino acids long. CDR1 and CDR2 from the germline V gene are MDHEN and SYDVKM. V was clipped by 6 bases and J by 8 bases; unmatched bases: 9.

The CDR3 region has the DNA TGTGCCAGCCTCCCTCCGGGATTGAACACCGGGGAGCTGTTTTTT. Protein sequence: CASLPPGLNTGELFF. The chain uses TRBV25-1 and TRBJ2-2; D is perhaps TRBD2 (5 bases). Germline V gene data show CDR1 as MGHDK and CDR2 as SYGVNS. The V end was cut by 8 bases, the J end by 1 base, with 14 bases between. CDR3 length equals 15 residues.

The chain combines TRBV5-4 with TRBJ2-7; 9 nucleotides agree with TRBD1. Germline CDR1 and CDR2: SGHNT and YYREEE (reference sequence). The CDR3 totals 13 residues. The J segment lost 7 bases and the V segment lost 2 bases, leaving 4 bases of the junction unmatched. CDR3 sequence: CASSLQGAVEQYF. DNA for the CDR3: TGTGCCAGCAGCTTACAGGGGGCTGTAGAGCAGTACTTC. Full variable domain (missing parts from reference TRBV5-4 and TRBJ2-7): ETGVTQSPTHLIKTRGQQVTLRCSSQSGHNTVSWYQQALGQGPQFIFQYYREEENGRGNFPPRFSGLQFPNYSSELNVNALELDDSALYLCASSLQGAVEQYFGPGTRLTVT.

V usage is TRBV6-5 and J usage is TRBJ2-7, with 14 bases lining up with TRBD2. Germline CDR1 MNHEY, CDR2 SVGAGI. V dropped 5 bases and J dropped 5; count of bases not matched to a gene: 5. This CDR3 is 15 amino acids long. The CDR3 loop is CASSPGTSGSNEQYF. CDR3 DNA sequence: TGTGCCAGCAGTCCTGGGACTAGCGGGAGTAACGAGCAGTACTTC.

The chain is built from TRBV27 and TRBJ1-5; 9 nucleotides align to TRBD1. The junction had 8 bases not matched to a gene; V was cut back by 5 bases and J by 6 bases. Germline assignment: CDR1 MNHEY and CDR2 SMNVEV (reference sequence). There are 15 residues in the CDR3. The chain's CDR3 is CASSPIQGATQPQHF. The CDR3 DNA is TGTGCCAGCAGTCCAATACAGGGGGCTACTCAGCCCCAGCATTTT.

The CDR3 DNA reads TGCGCCAGCAGCCAGTCCGGGACAGGGACCTACAATGAGCAGTTCTTC. This codes for CASSQSGTGTYNEQFF. This chain uses TRBV4-1 with TRBJ2-1; TRBD1 matches 9 bases. Germline CDR1 MGHRA, CDR2 YSYEKL. CDR3 length equals 16 residues. After removal of 3 bases from V and 2 bases from J, the junction contained 5 bases not matched to a gene.

The chain combines TRBV20-1 with TRBJ1-2, with a possible D match to TRBD1 (6 bases). V lost 3 bases and J 7 bases, leaving 15 bases between the germline ends. This CDR3 has 13 residues. The germline gives CDR1 DFQATT, CDR2 SNEGSKA (reference sequence). In nucleotides, the CDR3 is TGCAGTGCTAGTTCAGGGGAACACGGTGGCTACACCTTC. It specifies CSASSGEHGGYTF.

The gene calls are TRBV29-1 and TRBJ1-2; possible D gene TRBD1, 6 bases. Trimming took 6 bases from V and 4 from J, leaving 15 bases between them. CDR3 length equals 13 residues. The V gene's germline CDR1 is SQVTM and CDR2 ANQGSEA. CDR3 amino acids: CSVLWQGSYGYTF. In nucleotides, the CDR3 is TGCAGCGTCCTATGGCAGGGGAGCTATGGCTACACCTTC. The full variable domain, with the rest looked up from reference TRBV29-1 and TRBJ1-2, is SAVISQKPSRDICQRGTSLTIQCQVDSQVTMMFWYRQQPGQSLTLIATANQGSEATYESGFVIDKFPISRPNLTFSTLTVSNMSPEDSSIYLCSVLWQGSYGYTFGSGTRLTVV.

The chain combines TRBV6-1 with TRBJ1-2, with 8 nucleotides matching TRBD1. The CDR3 runs to 15 residues. Germline V gene sequence: CDR1 MNHNS, CDR2 SASEGT. With 3 bases clipped from V and 2 bases from J, the junction kept 5 bases outside the gene matches. The CDR3 DNA sequence: TGTGCCAGCAGTGAGTCAGGACAGGGAAACTATGGCTACACCTTC. Amino acids: CASSESGQGNYGYTF.

The chain is built from TRBV6-5 and TRBJ2-7; 7 nucleotides line up with TRBD1. In germline, CDR1 is MNHEY, CDR2 SVGAGI. The CDR3 is 15 amino acids. Trimming removed 6 bases from V and 6 bases from J; junction bases left unmatched: 14. The CDR3 reads CASRPGTAKFGEQYF. The CDR3 nucleotides read TGTGCCAGCAGGCCCGGGACAGCAAAGTTCGGCGAGCAGTACTTC.

The V call is TRBV3-1 (or the pseudogene TRBV3-2), the J call TRBJ2-3; D might be TRBD2 (6 bases). V was cut by 5 bases and J by 2 bases, with 14 bases left in between. The CDR3 sequence is 15 residues long. Germline assignment: CDR1 LGHDT and CDR2 YNNKEL (reference sequence). CDR3 loop: CASSTGGPSTDTQYF. The DNA of the CDR3 is TGTGCCAGCAGCACCGGGGGACCCTCCACAGATACGCAGTATTTT.

This sequence joins TRBV9 and TRBJ2-3; D is undetermined. V shed 2 bases and J shed 6 bases, with 10 bases lying between them. The CDR3 contains 13 residues. Germline CDR1 reads SGDLS; CDR2 reads YYNGEE. The CDR3 DNA reads TGTGCCAGCAGCGTCAAACCACAGGATACGCAGTATTTT. Its translation is CASSVKPQDTQYF. Complete variable domain (other parts from reference TRBV9 and TRBJ2-3): DSGVTQTPKHLITATGQRVTLRCSPRSGDLSVYWYQQSLDQGLQFLIQYYNGEERAKGNILERFSAQQFPDLHSELNLSSLELGDSALYFCASSVKPQDTQYFGPGTRLTVL.

The chain combines TRBV18 with TRBJ2-2; D is undetermined. Germline loops: CDR1 KGHSH, CDR2 LQKENI. The CDR3 totals 12 residues. V lost 6 bases and J 3 bases, leaving 5 bases between the germline ends. CDR3 in DNA: TGTGCCAGCTCCCCCGACACCGGGGAGCTGTTTTTT. As protein: CASSPDTGELFF.

The CDR3 coding sequence is TGTGCCAGCAGCTTGGCCGGAGGGGCGTGGGGGACTGAAGCTTTCTTT. It codes for CASSLAGGAWGTEAFF. This chain joins TRBV5-6 and TRBJ1-1; a weak D match, TRBD1 (5 bases). V shed 0 bases and J shed 5 bases, with 17 bases lying between them. The CDR3 spans 16 residues. From germline, CDR1 is SGHDT and CDR2 YYEEEE.

This chain links TRBV7-9 with TRBJ1-2; 9 bases are shared with TRBD1. CDR1 and CDR2 (germline): SEHNR, FQNEAQ (reference sequence). CDR3 length: 14 residues. Trimming took 8 bases from V and 3 from J; bases not matched to a gene: 7. The CDR3 protein is CASSVQGADYGYTF. The CDR3 DNA follows: TGTGCCAGCTCAGTACAGGGGGCTGACTATGGCTACACCTTC.

The CDR3 protein is CASSFTGGPYEQYF. DNA of the CDR3: TGTGCCAGCAGCTTCACGGGGGGGCCGTACGAGCAGTACTTC. This chain links TRBV5-4 with TRBJ2-7; 8 bases align to TRBD2. This CDR3 region has 14 residues. Germline CDR1 reads SGHNT; CDR2 reads YYREEE (reference sequence). The junction had 5 bases not matched to a gene; V was cut back by 2 bases and J by 4 bases. The full variable domain, rest sourced from reference TRBV5-4 and TRBJ2-7, is ETGVTQSPTHLIKTRGQQVTLRCSSQSGHNTVSWYQQALGQGPQFIFQYYREEENGRGNFPPRFSGLQFPNYSSELNVNALELDDSALYLCASSFTGGPYEQYFGPGTRLTVT.

The rearrangement joins TRBV7-2 to TRBJ2-7; D unclear. V was shortened by 5 bases and J by 7 bases, with 12 bases between the two germline ends. Germline V gene sequence: CDR1 SGHTA, CDR2 FQGNSA. This CDR3 region has 12 residues. CDR3 coding DNA: TGTGCCAGCAGCACCCCCCCGGGTGAGCAGTACTTC. It encodes CASSTPPGEQYF.

This clone was counted between two and nine times. This chain connects TRBV28 to TRBJ1-1; 7 bases agree with TRBD1. The CDR3 is 14 amino acids. J gave up 5 bases and V 7 bases, and 10 bases lay outside the gene matches. The V gene's germline CDR1 is MDHEN and CDR2 SYDVKM. The CDR3 is CASTRDRVVTEAFF. DNA for the CDR3: TGTGCCAGCACCAGAGACAGGGTAGTGACTGAAGCTTTCTTT. Full variable domain (outside the CDR3, taken from reference TRBV28 and TRBJ1-1): DVKVTQSSRYLVKRTGEKVFLECVQDMDHENMFWYRQDPGLGLRLIYFSYDVKMKEKGDIPEGYSVSREKKERFSLILESASTNQTSMYLCASTRDRVVTEAFFGQGTRLTVV.

The chain recombines TRBV19 with TRBJ2-1, with D possibly TRBD1 on 5 matching bases. Germline lookup yields CDR1 LNHDA and CDR2 SQIVND (reference sequence). The V end was cut by 3 bases, the J end by 8 bases, with 11 bases between. The CDR3 is made up of 13 amino acids. CDR3 protein: CASSIDQGDEQFF. As DNA, the CDR3 is TGTGCCAGTAGTATCGATCAGGGCGATGAGCAGTTCTTC.

The CDR3 spells CASSLPDRKYGYTF. The CDR3 nucleotides are TGTGCCAGCAGTTTACCTGACAGGAAGTATGGCTACACCTTC. The gene calls are TRBV27 and TRBJ1-2; D may be TRBD1 (6 bases). In germline, CDR1 is MNHEY, CDR2 SMNVEV (reference sequence). V shed 2 bases and J shed 5 bases, with 12 bases lying between them. The CDR3 has 14 residues.